The 12 T cell receptor beta chains reported below all come from one sample, sequenced in a study of T cell repertoires in cytomegalovirus infection (dated by TCRdb to about 2019). This specimen's treatment or condition label, interpreted: in vitro stimulation with specific CMV peptide epitopes to enrich CMV-specific T cells. Sequencing used an Illumina HiSeq 1500. The public reads were reprocessed in TCRdb via fastp at Q25 and MiXCR, keeping in-frame beta chains. A single entry per CDR3 protein holds the most common genes and DNA from its merged rows. The sample includes about half a million distinct CDR3 sequences, with 40% to 50% observed a single time. The ten largest clones capture about 39% of the sample. Their antigens remain unidentified. The sample here was cultured PBMCs, taken from culture after CMV antigen stimulation. The receptors shown here come from a human donor in good health (CMV status not recorded). Some clones in this sample may be carry-over from other donors' samples.

This clonotype is a singleton in its sample. The chain links TRBV4-2 to TRBJ2-3; D perhaps matches TRBD2 (6 bases). CDR3 length: 15 residues. V dropped 1 base and J dropped 1 base, with 9 bases sitting between them. Per the germline V gene, CDR1 is LGHNA and CDR2 is YNFKEQ. CDR3 sequence reads: CASSQGRGGTDTQYF. DNA for the CDR3: TGTGCCAGCAGCCAAGGGAGGGGAGGCACAGATACGCAGTATTTT.

This chain joins TRBV3-1 and TRBJ2-1; D is uncertain. Germline V lookup: CDR1 LGHDT, CDR2 YNNKEL (reference sequence). The CDR3 loop spans 15 amino acids. Trimming left V 1 base short and J 5 bases short, with 12 bases between. CDR3 bases: TGTGCCAGCAGCCAAGGACTCCCCCCGGACAATGAGCAGTTCTTC. Translated: CASSQGLPPDNEQFF.

This clonotype showed up just a few times. This sequence joins TRBV12-3 or TRBV12-4 and TRBJ2-1, with 13 bases fitting TRBD2. The junction had 6 bases not matched to a gene; V was cut back by 5 bases and J by 8 bases. The CDR3 contains 15 residues. The CDR3 nucleotides read TGTGCCAGCAGTCGACTAGCGGGAGGAAGGGATGAGCAGTTCTTC. Encoded protein: CASSRLAGGRDEQFF.

This clonotype was observed a handful of times. The genes are TRBV6-1 and TRBJ2-1; no definite D call. V dropped 3 bases and J dropped 7 bases, with 13 bases sitting between them. CDR3 length: 14 amino acids. CDR1 and CDR2 (germline): MNHNS, SASEGT. The CDR3 nucleotides are TGTGCCAGCAGTGAGATTCATCGGGTGAATGAGCAGTTCTTC. Translation: CASSEIHRVNEQFF.

The V call is TRBV5-4, the J call TRBJ1-2; D not certain. The germline V gene has CDR1 SGHNT and CDR2 YYREEE (reference sequence). This CDR3 comprises 14 residues. With 1 base removed from V and 4 bases from J, the gap between germline ends came to 11 bases. In DNA form, the CDR3 reads TGTGCCAGCAGCTTGAGGGCAGCACCCTATGGCTACACCTTC. The encoded protein is CASSLRAAPYGYTF.

The chain carries TRBV6-8 and TRBJ1-5, with 7 bases matching TRBD1. Germline CDR1 and CDR2: MNHGY and SAAAGT. Germline trimming cut 6 bases from V and 5 bases from J; bases unmatched to any gene: 7. CDR3 length: 14 amino acids. The CDR3 here is CASSPQGGDQPQHF. DNA for the CDR3: TGTGCCAGCAGCCCCCAGGGGGGAGATCAGCCCCAGCATTTT.

The chain carries TRBV6-1 and TRBJ1-2; perhaps TRBD1 as D (6 bases). This CDR3 contains 13 residues. Germline CDR1 MNHNS, CDR2 SASEGT. V lost 10 bases to trimming and J lost 1 base, with 13 bases between them. The DNA of the CDR3 is TGTGCCATATCTAACAGGGATAACTATGGCTACACCTTC. This sequence encodes CAISNRDNYGYTF.

Of note for this clonotype: A much larger clone differs from this one at a single base, so this may be a read error. This chain joins TRBV9 and TRBJ2-1, with 8 bases that match TRBD2. Looked up from germline, CDR1 is SGDLS and CDR2 is YYNGEE. The CDR3 is 16 residues long. Trimming took 0 bases from V and 0 from J; bases not matched to a gene: 2. The DNA of the CDR3 is TGTGCCAGCAGCGTAGCGGGAGGGAGCTCCTACAATGAGCAGTTCTTC. This gives the protein CASSVAGGSSYNEQFF. Combining the CDR3 with reference TRBV9 and TRBJ2-1 gives the whole variable domain DSGVTQTPKHLITATGQRVTLRCSPRSGDLSVYWYQQSLDQGLQFLIQYYNGEERAKGNILERFSAQQFPDLHSELNLSSLELGDSALYFCASSVAGGSSYNEQFFGPGTRLTVL.

The rearrangement uses TRBV10-3 and TRBJ1-4; tentative D call: TRBD1 (5 bases). The CDR3 consists of 15 residues. The germline V gene has CDR1 ENHRY and CDR2 SYGVKD. With 0 bases removed from V and 5 bases from J, the gap between germline ends came to 10 bases. The CDR3 nucleotides read TGTGCCATCAGTGAGTCGGGGGACTCCAATGAAAAACTGTTTTTT. It translates to CAISESGDSNEKLFF.

This clonotype appeared a few times. J is TRBJ2-5 and V is TRBV7-9; tentative D call: TRBD1 (7 bases). Trimming took 5 bases from V and 8 from J, leaving 21 bases between them. CDR3 size: 15 residues. Looked up from germline, CDR1 is SEHNR and CDR2 is FQNEAQ (reference sequence). The DNA for the CDR3 is TGTGCCAGCAGCCCGCCACAGGGGCCGGGGGAAACCCAGTACTTC. Residues: CASSPPQGPGETQYF.

The chain has TRBV7-8 and TRBJ2-5, with D possibly matching TRBD2 (7 bases). V shed 3 bases and J shed 7 bases, with 24 bases lying between them. This CDR3 has 17 amino acids. Germline CDR1 SGHVS, CDR2 FQNEAQ. In DNA, the CDR3 is TGTGCCAGCAGCTTTTCGGGGGGCATGGGCGTCGGACGGACCCAGTACTTC. It codes for CASSFSGGMGVGRTQYF.

A word on this clonotype: A read error may be the cause here, since a much bigger clone is one base away. This chain connects TRBV7-2 to TRBJ2-1; D gene uncertain. The V end lost 5 bases, the J end lost 0 bases, and 11 bases lay between the germline ends. The length of the CDR3 is 15 residues. Germline lookup yields CDR1 SGHTA and CDR2 FQGNSA. The CDR3 DNA sequence: TGTGCCAGCAGCGTATTAAAAAGCTCCTACAATGAGCAGTTCTTC. Amino acids: CASSVLKSSYNEQFF.